One and the same sample provided the 26 T cell receptor beta chains below, sequenced in a study of metastatic and nonmetastatic thyroid tumors. TCRdb used MiXCR to call clones anew from the PCR reads. The sample includes tens of thousands of clones, around 15% of them seen just once. Until they underwent thyroid surgery, no patient had received any treatment. Input material: blood. The receptors here all came from a male donor with papillary thyroid cancer or a benign thyroid nodule (not recorded which). Some clones in this sample may be carry-over from other donors' samples.

This clone has just a few counts. A much larger clone differs from this one at a single base, so this may be a read error. V is TRBV19 and J is TRBJ2-3; tentative D call: TRBD1 (5 bases). Deletions cut 6 bases from V and 2 bases from J, with 15 bases between. CDR3 length equals 15 residues. Germline values: CDR1 LNHDA, CDR2 SQIVND (reference sequence). Here the CDR3 reads CASSRSLGHTDTQYF. DNA of the CDR3: TGTGCCAGTAGCCGTTCCCTAGGACACACAGATACGCAGTATTTT.

The chain carries TRBV6-1 and TRBJ2-3; tentatively, D is TRBD1 or TRBD2 (7 bases each). Trimming took 7 bases from V and 3 from J, leaving 14 bases between them. This CDR3 has 14 amino acids. Germline-derived CDR1 and CDR2 are MNHNS and SASEGT. CDR3 DNA sequence: TGTGCCAGCATCCCCAGGGGGGGTACAGATACGCAGTATTTT. This gives the protein CASIPRGGTDTQYF.

This clone showed up many times. The V and J genes are TRBV18 and TRBJ2-2, with 13 bases lining up with TRBD2. The length of the CDR3 is 18 residues. Per germline, CDR1 KGHSH and CDR2 LQKENI. Trimming removed 0 bases from V and 1 base from J; junction bases left unmatched: 2. DNA of the CDR3: TGTGCCAGCTCACCACCCGGGACTAGCGGGATGAACACCGGGGAGCTGTTTTTT. Translated: CASSPPGTSGMNTGELFF. Using reference TRBV18 and TRBJ2-2 for the parts outside the CDR3, the full variable domain is NAGVMQNPRHLVRRRGQEARLRCSPMKGHSHVYWYRQLPEEGLKFMVYLQKENIIDESGMPKERFSAEFPKEGPSILRIQQVVRGDSAAYFCASSPPGTSGMNTGELFFGEGSRLTVL.

This clone was counted at least ten times. V usage is TRBV14 and J usage is TRBJ2-2; TRBD1 matches at 7 bases. With V trimmed by 2 bases and J by 7 bases, 4 bases remained unmatched. This CDR3 spans 14 amino acids. The V gene's germline CDR1 is SGHDN and CDR2 FVKESK. The CDR3 reads CASSQFQGVGELFF. The CDR3, as DNA: TGTGCCAGCAGCCAATTTCAGGGGGTCGGGGAGCTGTTTTTT.

This clone has a count of ten or more. J is TRBJ2-3 and V is TRBV6-1; D ambiguous. The CDR3 covers 15 residues. Trimming shortened V by 6 bases and J by 0 bases, and 13 bases separated the two germline ends. Germline CDR1 MNHNS, CDR2 SASEGT. The CDR3 DNA reads TGTGCCAGCAGCTGGACGTTTTCCAGCACAGATACGCAGTATTTT. Translation: CASSWTFSSTDTQYF.

The sample holds a few counts of this clone. Given a much more abundant clone one base away, this may be a read error. The chain has TRBV3-1 and TRBJ2-3; 7 bases align to TRBD1. The germline gives CDR1 LGHDT, CDR2 YNNKEL (reference sequence). This CDR3 has 14 amino acids. The CDR3 nucleotides are TGTGCCATCAGCCAAAACAGGGGTTCAATGACGCAGTATTTT. As protein: CAISQNRGSMTQYF.

There are many counts of this clone. The chain links TRBV5-1 to TRBJ2-2; 9 bases match TRBD1. V shed 0 bases and J 6 bases; nucleotides not matched to a gene: 0. Germline CDR1 reads SGHRS; CDR2 reads YFSETQ. The CDR3 extends over 14 amino acids. The CDR3 DNA reads as TGCGCCAGCAGCTTGGGACAGGGGGCCGGGGAGCTGTTTTTT. Translation: CASSLGQGAGELFF.

This clone was counted ten times or more. This chain uses TRBV6-4 with TRBJ2-3; D uncertain. The V and J ends lost 0 bases and 4 bases respectively, with 5 bases between them. Germline assignment: CDR1 MRHNA and CDR2 SNTAGT. The CDR3 is made up of 13 amino acids. The CDR3 DNA follows: TGTGCCAGCAGTGACTCTGAGGCAGATACGCAGTATTTT. It specifies CASSDSEADTQYF.

In its sample, this clone was seen many times. The chain couples TRBV15 to TRBJ2-7, with D tentatively TRBD1 (5 bases). There are 17 residues in the CDR3. The V end was cut by 0 bases, the J end by 0 bases, with 15 bases between. Germline-derived CDR1 and CDR2 are LNHNV and YYDKDF (reference sequence). CDR3 coding DNA: TGTGCCACCAGCAGAGATACTGGCCAGGGAAGCTCCTACGAGCAGTACTTC. Translating gives CATSRDTGQGSSYEQYF.

This clone was seen ten or more times. The chain employs TRBV6-4 and TRBJ2-1; possibly TRBD1 or TRBD2 for D (6 bases each). The CDR3 spans 15 residues. Germline V gene sequence: CDR1 MRHNA, CDR2 SNTAGT. Trimming removed 4 bases from V and 5 bases from J, with 15 bases in between. DNA for the CDR3: TGTGCCAGCAGTGCGGACGGGGGCACCCACAATGAGCAGTTCTTC. Translating gives CASSADGGTHNEQFF.

There are many counts of this clone. The rearrangement uses TRBV11-3 and TRBJ2-2; D remains ambiguous. The CDR3 contains 16 residues. V was trimmed by 6 bases and J by 3 bases, leaving 17 bases between them. Looked up from germline, CDR1 is SGHNT and CDR2 is YENEEA. CDR3 in DNA: TGTGCCAGCAGGTCTTCGACGTCTTATGACACCGGGGAGCTGTTTTTT. Translating gives CASRSSTSYDTGELFF.

This clone was found a few times. The V gene is TRBV5-1, the J gene TRBJ2-7, with D perhaps matching TRBD1 (6 bases). The ends were cut back, 0 bases at V and 0 bases at J, with 13 bases in the middle. This CDR3 region has 16 residues. Germline CDR1 and CDR2: SGHRS and YFSETQ. In DNA form, the CDR3 reads TGCGCCAGCAGCTTGGGTCCGGGACAAAGCTCCTACGAGCAGTACTTC. It specifies CASSLGPGQSSYEQYF.

This clone was observed at least ten times. The DNA for the CDR3 is TGTGCCAGCAGTTTAGAGGGTACGAGCAATCAGCCCCAGCATTTT. Translated: CASSLEGTSNQPQHF. The rearrangement links TRBV28 to TRBJ1-5; D is ambiguous. CDR1 and CDR2 (germline): MDHEN, SYDVKM. The germline V and J ends were trimmed by 2 bases and 1 base, with 9 bases remaining between them. CDR3 size: 15 residues.

J is TRBJ2-7 and V is TRBV5-1, with a weak D call TRBD1 (6 bases). Per germline, CDR1 SGHRS and CDR2 YFSETQ. CDR3 length: 18 amino acids. V was trimmed by 4 bases and J by 4 bases, leaving 27 bases between them. The chain's CDR3 is CASSIRSRTEKRGYEQYF. CDR3 DNA sequence: TGCGCCAGCAGCATAAGGTCTAGGACAGAAAAGCGTGGGTACGAGCAGTACTTC.

Ten or more counts support this clone. The V call is TRBV11-1, the J call TRBJ2-1; D is ambiguous. CDR3 length: 13 amino acids. CDR1 and CDR2 (germline): SGHAT, FQDESV (reference sequence). The V gene lost 5 bases and the J gene lost 6 bases, with 11 bases spanning the gap. The CDR3 sequence: CASSPDGRNEQFF. The DNA of the CDR3 is TGTGCCAGCAGCCCCGACGGGCGCAATGAGCAGTTCTTC.

Ten or more counts support this clone. J is TRBJ2-1 and V is TRBV6-4; 9 bases line up with TRBD1. The CDR3 has 14 residues. Germline CDR1 and CDR2: MRHNA and SNTAGT. Trimming took 10 bases from V and 10 from J; bases not matched to a gene: 14. The CDR3 coding sequence is TGTGCCACCCAGGGGGACAGGGACGGTGGCGAGCAGTTCTTC. It codes for CATQGDRDGGEQFF.

This clone came up a few times. A read error may produce the germline difference seen at one junction end. The genes are TRBV6-2 or TRBV6-3 and TRBJ2-6, with TRBD1 as a possible D gene (5 bases). The CDR3 sequence is 15 residues long. CDR1 MNHEY and CDR2 SVGEGT come from the germline V gene. Here the CDR3 reads CARSSDISGAKVMTF. For the CDR3, the DNA is TGTGCCAGAAGTTCTGATATCTCTGGGGCCAAAGTCATGACTTTC.

This clone was detected many times. The V and J genes are TRBV27 and TRBJ2-5, with TRBD2 matching 9 bases. CDR3 length: 15 amino acids. Per the germline V gene, CDR1 is MNHEY and CDR2 is SMNVEV (reference sequence). The ends lost 5 bases at V and 7 bases at J; junction bases unmatched: 11. This CDR3 reads CASSLLAGEGVTQYF. The CDR3 DNA reads as TGTGCCAGCAGTCTTTTAGCGGGAGAGGGGGTGACCCAGTACTTC.

This clone was seen a few times. A much larger clonotype is one base distant, so this may be a read error. The J gene is TRBJ1-1, the V gene TRBV10-2, with D hard to call. CDR1 WSHSY and CDR2 SAAADI come from the germline V gene. V was clipped by 9 bases and J by 0 bases, with 8 bases between them. The length of the CDR3 is 12 residues. This CDR3 reads CASGLLNTEAFF. The CDR3 DNA follows: TGCGCCAGTGGCTTACTGAACACTGAAGCTTTCTTT.

This clone was seen more than once but under ten times. One junction end disagrees with the germline gene, perhaps due to a read error. V gene TRBV12-3 or TRBV12-4 combines with J gene TRBJ1-2; 8 bases line up with TRBD1. This CDR3 spans 15 amino acids. DNA of the CDR3: TGTGCCAGCAGTTCCGGACAGGGTCGTAACTATGGCTACACATTC. Encoded protein: CASSSGQGRNYGYTF.

The V call is TRBV7-2, the J call TRBJ2-7; D uncertain. CDR3 size: 13 residues. Germline loops: CDR1 SGHTA, CDR2 FQGNSA. Deletions cut 1 base from V and 3 bases from J, with 7 bases between. In DNA form, the CDR3 reads TGTGCCAGCAGCTTAGTTTCTCTCTACGAGCAGTACTTC. Amino acid sequence: CASSLVSLYEQYF.

This clone was detected many times. This chain uses TRBV5-4 with TRBJ2-3; no definite D call. The V end was cut by 4 bases, the J end by 1 base, with 7 bases between. This CDR3 contains 13 residues. The germline V gene encodes CDR1 SGHNT and CDR2 YYREEE (reference sequence). The CDR3 sequence: CASSALGTDTQYF. CDR3 DNA: TGTGCCAGCAGCGCGCTAGGCACAGATACGCAGTATTTT.

This clone occurred many times. With a much larger clone just one base away, this may be a read error. The chain joins TRBV28 to TRBJ2-7; 9 bases fit TRBD1. Trimming took 8 bases from V and 3 from J; bases not matched to a gene: 8. The germline gives CDR1 MDHEN, CDR2 SYDVKM. There are 14 residues in the CDR3. CDR3 DNA: TGTGCCAGCCGAAGGACAGGGGCAGTCTACGAGCAGTACTTC. This sequence encodes CASRRTGAVYEQYF.

This clone appeared many times. This sequence joins TRBV6-2 or TRBV6-3 and TRBJ2-1; the D gene is possibly TRBD2 (7 bases). The CDR3 is 17 amino acids. CDR1 and CDR2 from the germline V gene are MNHEY and SVGEGT. V was shortened by 2 bases and J by 8 bases, with 22 bases between the two germline ends. The CDR3 spells CASSYPLTGIGGDEQFF. The CDR3 DNA follows: TGTGCCAGCAGTTACCCCCTGACAGGTATAGGGGGGGATGAGCAGTTCTTC.

This clone was counted at least ten times. CDR3 in amino acids: CASSVGPTKNTEAFF. The CDR3 nucleotides read TGTGCCAGCAGCGTAGGGCCAACTAAGAACACTGAAGCTTTCTTT. The chain recombines TRBV9 with TRBJ1-1; D is unresolved. From germline, CDR1 is SGDLS and CDR2 YYNGEE. The CDR3 has 15 residues. V dropped 0 bases and J dropped 1 base, with 10 bases sitting between them.

Relative to its sample, this clone is medium-sized. The gene calls are TRBV6-1 and TRBJ2-7; D might be TRBD1 or TRBD2, each matching 5 bases. CDR3 length: 16 residues. V was clipped by 4 bases and J by 3 bases, with 19 bases between them. Germline V gene lookup returns CDR1 MNHNS and CDR2 SASEGT. This chain's CDR3 is CASSGSGTARYYEQYV. The DNA of the CDR3 is TGTGCCAGCAGTGGATCCGGGACGGCCAGGTACTACGAGCAGTACGTC.